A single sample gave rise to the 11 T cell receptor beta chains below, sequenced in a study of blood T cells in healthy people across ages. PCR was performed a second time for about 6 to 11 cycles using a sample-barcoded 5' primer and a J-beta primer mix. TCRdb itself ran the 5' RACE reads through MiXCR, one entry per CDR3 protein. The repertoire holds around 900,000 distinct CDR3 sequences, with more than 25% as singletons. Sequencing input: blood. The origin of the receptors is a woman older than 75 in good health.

CDR3 in amino acids: CASSDPGYRAEDTQYF. Here the CDR3 DNA reads TGTGCCAGCAGTGACCCGGGCTACAGGGCGGAAGATACGCAGTATTTT. V usage is TRBV6-6 and J usage is TRBJ2-3; perhaps TRBD1 as D (6 bases). V lost 5 bases and J lost 5, with 20 bases in between. The length of the CDR3 is 16 residues. The germline V gene has CDR1 MNHNY and CDR2 SVGAGI (reference sequence).

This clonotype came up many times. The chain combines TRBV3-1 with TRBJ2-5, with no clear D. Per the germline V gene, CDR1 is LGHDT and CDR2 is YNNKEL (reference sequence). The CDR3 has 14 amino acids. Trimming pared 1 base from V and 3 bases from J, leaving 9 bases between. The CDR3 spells CASSQVGNKETQYF. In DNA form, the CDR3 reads TGTGCCAGCAGCCAAGTAGGGAACAAAGAGACCCAGTACTTC.

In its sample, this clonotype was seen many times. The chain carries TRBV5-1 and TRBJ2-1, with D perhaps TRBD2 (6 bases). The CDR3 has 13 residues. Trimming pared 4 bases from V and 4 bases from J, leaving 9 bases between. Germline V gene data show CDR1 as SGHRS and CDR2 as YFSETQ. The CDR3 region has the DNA TGCGCCAGCAGCAGGGACTTATACAATGAGCAGTTCTTC. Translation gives CASSRDLYNEQFF.

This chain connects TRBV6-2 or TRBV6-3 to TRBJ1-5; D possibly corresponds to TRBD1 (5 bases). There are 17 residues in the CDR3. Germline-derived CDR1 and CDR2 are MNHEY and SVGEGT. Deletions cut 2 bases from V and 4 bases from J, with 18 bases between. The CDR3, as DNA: TGTGCCAGCAGTTACCCCACCTTGGGGGTCAGTAATCAGCCCCAGCATTTT. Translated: CASSYPTLGVSNQPQHF.

The CDR3 sequence: CASSLGSRGADTQYF. The CDR3 DNA follows: TGTGCCAGCAGCTTAGGCTCCAGGGGGGCAGATACGCAGTATTTT. The chain has TRBV7-6 and TRBJ2-3, with D perhaps matching TRBD1 (7 bases). The V end lost 1 base, the J end lost 4 bases, and 12 bases lay between the germline ends. Germline CDR1 is SGHVS and CDR2 is FNYEAQ. This CDR3 has 15 amino acids.

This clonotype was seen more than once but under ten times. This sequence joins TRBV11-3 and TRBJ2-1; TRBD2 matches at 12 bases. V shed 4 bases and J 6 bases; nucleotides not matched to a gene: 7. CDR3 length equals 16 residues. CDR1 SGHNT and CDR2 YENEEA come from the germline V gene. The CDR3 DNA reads TGTGCCAGCAGCTCATACGGACTAGCGGGGACCAATGAGCAGTTCTTC. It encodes CASSSYGLAGTNEQFF.

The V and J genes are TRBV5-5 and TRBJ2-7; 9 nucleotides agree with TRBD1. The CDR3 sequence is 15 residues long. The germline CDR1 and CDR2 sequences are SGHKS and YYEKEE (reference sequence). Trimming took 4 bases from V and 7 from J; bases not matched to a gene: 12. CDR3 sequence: CASSEGQGLYNEQYF. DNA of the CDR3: TGTGCCAGCAGCGAGGGACAGGGACTGTACAATGAGCAGTACTTC.

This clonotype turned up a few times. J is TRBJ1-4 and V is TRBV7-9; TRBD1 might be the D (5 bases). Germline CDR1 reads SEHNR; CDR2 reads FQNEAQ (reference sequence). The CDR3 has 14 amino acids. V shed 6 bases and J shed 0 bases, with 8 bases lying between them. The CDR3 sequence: CASRGEATNEKLFF. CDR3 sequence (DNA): TGTGCCAGCAGAGGGGAGGCAACTAATGAAAAACTGTTTTTT.

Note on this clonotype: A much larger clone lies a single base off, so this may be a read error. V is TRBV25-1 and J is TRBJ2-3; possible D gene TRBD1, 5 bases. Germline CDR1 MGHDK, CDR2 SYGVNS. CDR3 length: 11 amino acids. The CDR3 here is CASAVTDTRYF. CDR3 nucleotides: TGTGCCAGTGCAGTGACAGATACGCGGTATTTT.

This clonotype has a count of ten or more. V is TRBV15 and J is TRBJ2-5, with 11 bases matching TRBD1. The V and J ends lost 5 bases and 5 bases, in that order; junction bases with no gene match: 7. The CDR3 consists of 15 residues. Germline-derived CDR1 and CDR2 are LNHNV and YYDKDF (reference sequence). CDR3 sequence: CATSGGQGALETQYF. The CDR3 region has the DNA TGTGCCACCAGCGGAGGACAGGGGGCTTTGGAGACCCAGTACTTC.

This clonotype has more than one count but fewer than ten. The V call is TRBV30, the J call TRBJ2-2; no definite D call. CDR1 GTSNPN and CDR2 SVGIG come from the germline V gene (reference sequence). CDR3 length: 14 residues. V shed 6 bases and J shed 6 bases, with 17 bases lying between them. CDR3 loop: CACKNRPAAGELFF. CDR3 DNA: TGTGCCTGCAAAAACCGACCAGCTGCCGGGGAGCTGTTTTTT.